Following are 2 T cell receptor beta chains from one sample sequenced in a study of blood T cell repertoires in COVID-19. The protocol was immunoSEQ multiplex PCR, while the TCRdb copy is restricted to in-frame clones and leaves out a portion. Of 250,000 or so clones listed, about 85% were seen once; the top ten hold roughly 4%. Sequencing was done on a sample of peripheral blood. Receptors were obtained from a man in his fifties or sixties with acute or convalescent COVID-19.

The table lists this clone with a few counts. The CDR3 coding sequence is TGTGCCAGCAGCCACCTTAGCGGGAGCGGCTACAATGAGCAGTTCTTC. Translation gives CASSHLSGSGYNEQFF. The chain joins TRBV4-2 to TRBJ2-1; 9 nucleotides align to TRBD2. The CDR3 spans 16 residues. V shed 3 bases, J shed 3 bases, and the junction held 6 bases outside the gene matches. Germline CDR1 is LGHNA and CDR2 is YNFKEQ.

The V call is TRBV5-1, the J call TRBJ2-5; 8 bases fit TRBD2. The CDR3 has 15 residues. The germline V gene has CDR1 SGHRS and CDR2 YFSETQ. J gave up 1 base and V 4 bases, and 6 bases lay outside the gene matches. CDR3 coding DNA: TGCGCCAGCAGCAAGAGCGGGAGCCCCCAAGAGACCCAGTACTTC. This encodes CASSKSGSPQETQYF.